The T cell receptor beta chain described here comes from a study of regulatory T cells. Broader study findings: Hydrophobic residues at CDR3 positions 6 and 7 were enriched in conventional CD4+ T cells of CD3G-deficient patients.

Regulatory (CD25-high CD127-low) and conventional (CD25-low CD127-high) CD4+ T cells were sorted separately. With respect to this clone: No antigen is known for it.

Amplification used 52 TRBV primers and 13 TRBJ primers. The table came from immunoSEQ multiplex PCR; TCRdb's copy has only in-frame clones and leaves some out. The sample carries roughly 30,000 clones, less than 95% recorded once. The specimen was conventional CD4+ T cells sorted from blood. This TCR was recovered from a young adult with CD3G deficiency.

The CDR3 is CASSDNAYEQYF. As DNA, the CDR3 is TGTGCCAGCAGTGATAACGCCTACGAGCAGTACTTC. The chain combines TRBV6-1 with TRBJ2-7; D not certain. The germline gives CDR1 MNHNS, CDR2 SASEGT. This CDR3 contains 12 residues. V lost 3 bases, J lost 2 bases, and 5 bases lay in between.